This T cell receptor beta chain was observed in a study of CD8 T cells in ankylosing spondylitis. Study-wide points: The authors reported significant enrichment of disease-linked clones in matched ankylosing spondylitis synovial fluid. Earlier studies detected some motif variants in reactive arthritis synovial fluid and blood. Blood of patients with ankylosing spondylitis appeared to be characterized by a TCR beta motif of 8 or 9 highly homologous variants.

Each TCR beta library was made by quantitative 5'-RACE that incorporated molecular barcodes. TCRdb independently ran MiXCR on the 5' RACE reads; one entry per CDR3 protein. The sample lists about 69,000 distinct CDR3 sequences, roughly 5% occurring once. This clonotype showed up many times. Its antigen remains unknown. Germline-derived CDR1 and CDR2 are SGHRS and YFSETQ. Trimming took off 0 bases at V and 8 bases at J, with 6 bases between the two ends. The CDR3 covers 12 residues. This sequence joins TRBV5-1 and TRBJ2-1, with no clear D. The source is a male donor with ankylosing spondylitis or in good health (not recorded which). Specimen: blood, either unsorted or a sorted T cell fraction (not recorded which). The CDR3 is CASSLGSDEQFF. The CDR3 coding sequence is TGCGCCAGCAGCTTGGGTTCGGATGAGCAGTTCTTC.